This TCR beta chain originates from a study of human T cells and chemical hapten exposure (dated by TCRdb to 2020 to 2022). Study-level background: For sensitization, 2% DPC in acetone was applied to a roughly 2 cm by roughly 2 cm area of upper inner arm skin. Blood was sampled from patients pre-sensitization (week 0) and at 2, 6 and about 24 weeks after DPC sensitization. Patch tests used Finn chambers with 0.01% DPC on the upper back, scored after 6 days by International Contact Dermatitis Research Group standards. Weekly therapeutic DPC doses were additionally applied to the scalp of patients throughout the approximately 25-week study period. Around 29 alopecia patients provided blood for TCR sequencing at one to four time points (pre-sensitization, 2, 6 and 24 weeks). The patient cohort, mostly female, included alopecia areata with under or over 50% scalp involvement, alopecia totalis and alopecia universalis. In alopecia patients, the study followed how the peripheral blood TCR repertoire changed in vivo over primary and secondary sensitization to diphenylcyclopropenone (DPC), a hapten. Libraries were combined into a pool for sequencing, and differences in TCR yield between samples came mainly from small differences in library volumes within the pool. Overall study results and their limits: After repeated subsampling, changes were observed in the strength of the expansion versus patch-test correlation and in the threshold at which the correlation became significant. No change with DPC sensitization was found in the number of TCRs above 1 in 1000 frequency, and no evidence of global repertoire structure alterations was found. Patch test score was positively correlated with the number of PT1 expanded TCRs, with significance at thresholds 8, 16 and 32 but not at 4. Alopecia, a presumed autoimmune disease, was present in all patients, so the immune response of the patients might differ from that of healthy individuals. Compared with pre-sensitization or healthy control sets, expanded TCRs formed significantly more large CDR3 similarity clusters, which is consistent with antigen-driven responses.

This specimen's time point label, interpreted: patch test 2, 6 weeks after DPC sensitization. The treatment or condition label on this specimen signifies: therapeutic diphenylcyclopropenone sensitization with weekly scalp DPC. At each patch-test visit, blood was drawn before the patch test was applied. Eligible patients were aged 18 to 70, diagnosed with alopecia, deemed suitable for DPC therapy, and excluded if pregnant. Unfractionated whole blood was collected in Tempus Blood RNA tubes, and total RNA was extracted from that blood. The CDR3 contains 14 residues, cysteine and phenylalanine counted. Only the CDR3 part of the read is kept: 42 bases, read in frame from the first base. CDR1 and CDR2 were assigned from the germline V gene as MDHEN and SYDVKM. Trimming leaves V shorter by 7 bases and J shorter by 2 bases, with the junction holding 7 bases beyond the gene matches. Library preparation used RACE. TCRdb lists the instrument as NextSeq 500. During library preparation, unique molecular identifiers were attached to individual cDNA molecules so that TCRs could be counted quantitatively and reproducibly. For every blood RNA sample, sequencing covered both the TCR alpha and TCR beta chains. In the original analysis: A median of approximately 100,000 TCRs per sample was observed, with a range of roughly 20,000 to 750,000. The Decombinator software suite was used to annotate V, J and CDR3 in the TCR reads. To make PS versus PT1 abundance plots, every sample was subsampled to the same number of TCRs (28,000). TCRs were defined as expanded if absent before sensitization and observed at least eight times at the 2-week time point. The public sequencing data were trimmed at Q25 with fastp and processed into clonotypes with MiXCR by TCRdb, which kept only in-frame beta chains. Identical CDR3 proteins give one entry, which carries the most common genes and DNA. The V and J calls here are based on TCRdb, not the publication. For this sample the table gives a few hundred thousand distinct CDR3 sequences, of which about 6% were detected only once. The top ten clonotypes cover around 5.8% of the sample.

Ten or more counts support this clonotype. Its antigen target is currently unknown. Qualities for individual bases were not recorded, and no much larger clone is one base off. This TCR was recovered from a woman under 30 with alopecia areata. Some clones in this sample may be carry-over from other donors' samples. The sequence is built from TRBV28 and TRBJ1-2, with 7 middle bases fitting TRBD1. This material consisted of whole blood, taken in connection with sensitization to the hapten diphenylcyclopropenone (DPC). The CDR3 corresponds to CASTSGGTNYGYTF. The DNA sequence reads TGTGCCAGCACTTCAGGGGGGACCAACTATGGCTACACCTTC.